The 5 T cell receptor beta chains listed next were all sequenced from one sample in a study of T cell responses to AZD1222 COVID-19 vaccine (dated by TCRdb to 2020 to 2022). The sample's time point label, in plain terms: about 28 days (+/-7) after the second vaccine dose. This sample's treatment or condition label indicates: meningococcal conjugate vaccine given as trial control. Library construction relied on the immunoSEQ multiplex PCR assay. TCRdb mirrors the immuneACCESS table, restricted to in-frame sequences. Some clones are absent from its copies; in checked studies, under half trace to an unresolved V gene, and the reason for the others is unknown. This sample lists 210,000 or so clones; roughly 94% were detected once. The ten biggest clones cover around 1.8% of the sample. The material was peripheral blood, obtained 28 days after the second dose of the MenACWY control vaccine. The receptors originated from an adult who received the MenACWY meningococcal vaccine as a control.

This chain connects TRBV19 to TRBJ1-2; 8 nucleotides line up with TRBD1. This CDR3 region has 14 residues. Losses at the gene ends were 7 bases for V and 6 bases for J; bases not matched to a gene: 10. CDR1 is LNHDA, CDR2 SQIVND, per germline (reference sequence). Written as DNA, the CDR3 is TGTGCCAGTACCCTAGGACAGGGCTTGCATGGCTACACCTTC. It translates to CASTLGQGLHGYTF.

This chain links TRBV27 with TRBJ2-7, with a possible D match to TRBD2 (6 bases). Germline CDR1 and CDR2: MNHEY and SMNVEV (reference sequence). Trimming pared 4 bases from V and 2 bases from J, leaving 21 bases between. The CDR3 is made up of 17 amino acids. CDR3 nucleotides: TGTGCCAGCAGTTCGCCCCCGCTAGCGACGTACCCCTACGAGCAGTACTTC. This encodes CASSSPPLATYPYEQYF.

The chain uses TRBV5-4 and TRBJ1-4, with TRBD1 matching over 7 bases. V lost 5 bases to trimming and J lost 4 bases; unmatched junction nucleotides: 5. Looked up from germline, CDR1 is SGHNT and CDR2 is YYREEE (reference sequence). The CDR3 spans 14 residues. DNA of the CDR3: TGTGCCAGCAGTCAGACAGGGCATAATGAAAAACTGTTTTTT. Amino acids: CASSQTGHNEKLFF. Supplemented by reference TRBV5-4 and TRBJ1-4, the full variable domain reads ETGVTQSPTHLIKTRGQQVTLRCSSQSGHNTVSWYQQALGQGPQFIFQYYREEENGRGNFPPRFSGLQFPNYSSELNVNALELDDSALYLCASSQTGHNEKLFFGSGTQLSVL.

The chain joins TRBV2 to TRBJ2-1, with D possibly being TRBD1 (6 bases). The CDR3 consists of 12 residues. Looked up from germline, CDR1 is SNHLY and CDR2 is FYNNEI. V shed 4 bases and J shed 12 bases, with 13 bases lying between them. This CDR3 reads CASSGLPQGQFF. For the CDR3, the DNA is TGTGCCAGCAGTGGACTCCCACAGGGGCAGTTCTTC.

The CDR3 nucleotides are TGTGCCATCAGGAAGGGAGTACAGTTTGATATGAACACTGAAGCTTTCTTT. Its protein product is CAIRKGVQFDMNTEAFF. The V gene is TRBV10-3, the J gene TRBJ1-1; no reliable D call. The CDR3 extends over 17 amino acids. Germline V lookup: CDR1 ENHRY, CDR2 SYGVKD. The V gene lost 6 bases and the J gene lost 0 bases, with 20 bases spanning the gap.